This T cell receptor (beta chain) was sequenced in a study of T cells in Graves' hyperthyroidism and ophthalmopathy. Amplification targeted TCR beta CDR3 regions from RNA transcripts. The TCR CDR3 first-round RT-PCR relied on the HTBI primer set. Via MiXCR, TCRdb re-called the multiplex PCR reads, giving one row per CDR3 protein. The sample consists of roughly 500,000 distinct CDR3 sequences, over 35% of them appearing once. CDR1 is MGHDK, CDR2 SYGVNS, per germline. With 3 bases removed from V and 11 bases from J, the gap between germline ends came to 23 bases. The CDR3 sequence is 16 residues long. For the diagnoses, clinical symptoms, serum thyroxine and TRAb, thyroid ultrasound and orbital computed tomography were used.

V gene TRBV25-1 combines with J gene TRBJ2-1; D might be TRBD2 (6 bases). This clonotype originated in an adult woman with Graves' disease, either hyperthyroidism or ophthalmopathy (not recorded which). Sequenced material: peripheral blood or thyroid tissue (not recorded which). The CDR3 here is CASSEGGAGTWVKQFF. The CDR3 region has the DNA TGTGCCAGCAGTGAGGGCGGAGCAGGGACTTGGGTTAAGCAGTTCTTC.